The sequence of this T cell receptor (beta chain) was determined in a study of T-cell reconstitution after alpha-beta-depleted transplantation in children. The ends lost 4 bases at V and 2 bases at J; junction bases unmatched: 9. This CDR3 region has 16 residues. Germline values: CDR1 SEHNR, CDR2 FQNEAQ (reference sequence). This clonotype appeared a few times. Unique molecular identifiers featured in how the TCRbeta library was prepared. TCRdb called the PCR reads again in MiXCR, with one record for every CDR3 protein. The sample has approximately 190,000 distinct CDR3 sequences, around 9.2% seen once.

The sequence came from a male patient between 2 and 9 years old who had a stem cell transplant for acute myeloid leukemia, so the T cells may come from the graft donor. Specimen: PBMCs, mostly from graft donor cells, collected 360 days after TCRalphabeta/CD19-depleted stem cell transplant. The chain links TRBV7-9 to TRBJ2-3, with 7 bases identical to TRBD2. CDR3 sequence (DNA): TGTGCCAGCAGCTCGATGAGCGGGGCGATCACAGATACGCAGTATTTT. This gives the protein CASSSMSGAITDTQYF.